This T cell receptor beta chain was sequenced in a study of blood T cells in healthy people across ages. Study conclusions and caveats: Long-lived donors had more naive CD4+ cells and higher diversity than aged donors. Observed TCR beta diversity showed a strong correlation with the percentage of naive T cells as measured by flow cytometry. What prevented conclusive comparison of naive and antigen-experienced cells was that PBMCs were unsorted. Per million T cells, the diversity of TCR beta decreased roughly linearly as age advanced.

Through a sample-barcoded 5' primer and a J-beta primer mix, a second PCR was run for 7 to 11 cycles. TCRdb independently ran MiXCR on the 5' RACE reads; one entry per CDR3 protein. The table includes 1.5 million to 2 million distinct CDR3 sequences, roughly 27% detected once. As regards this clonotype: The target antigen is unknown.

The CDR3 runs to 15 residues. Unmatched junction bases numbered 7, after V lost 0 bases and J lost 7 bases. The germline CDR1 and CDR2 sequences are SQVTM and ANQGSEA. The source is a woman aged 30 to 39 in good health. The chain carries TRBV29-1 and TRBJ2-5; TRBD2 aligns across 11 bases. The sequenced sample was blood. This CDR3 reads CSVEDLLAGGGTQYF. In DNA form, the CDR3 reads TGCAGCGTTGAAGATCTGCTAGCGGGGGGCGGGACCCAGTACTTC.